These T cell receptor beta chains were read from a single sample in a study of shared clonotypes between healthy human individuals. TCRdb's table, derived via immunoSEQ multiplex PCR, lists solely in-frame clones and lacks some. Of approximately 700,000 clones listed, roughly 73% were seen once; the top ten hold around 1.8%. Sequences were obtained from memory CD4+ T cells sorted from blood. Every receptor here comes from a woman in her 30s in good health. Each CDR3 is given with its conserved first and last residue. The order of the fields is CDR3 length, V gene, J gene, clone size, CDR3 protein. Clone size, where shown, is once, few, many, or a class for clones that have expanded.

14	TRBV28	TRBJ2-2	few	CASSPPEVRGELFF
15	TRBV7-2	TRBJ2-5	-	CASSLYSPGLETQYF
15	TRBV9	TRBJ2-1	-	CASSVDGGDYNEQFF
17	TRBV6-9	TRBJ2-1	-	CASSCPSGDCDYNEQFF
13	TRBV19	TRBJ1-5	-	CASRDPSNQPQHF
14	TRBV5-4	TRBJ2-1	-	CASSLKTVGTEQFF
13	TRBV5-1	TRBJ1-2	-	CASSLDANYGYTF
17	TRBV11-2	TRBJ2-3	-	CASSTPTSGRGIDTQYF
14	TRBV6-5	TRBJ2-3	once	CASTQTGGTDTQYF
14	TRBV7-2	TRBJ2-1	-	CASRPGLVSYEQFF
13	TRBV5-6	TRBJ1-2	few	CASSLGVKSGYTF
15	TRBV7-7	TRBJ2-5	-	CASSLNAGRVETQYF
15	TRBV6-1	TRBJ1-2	-	CASSENDGPYYGYTF
16	TRBV28	TRBJ2-3	many	CASSLSVLGAADTQYF